The rows below give T cell receptor beta chains drawn from one sample of a study of T cell repertoires in cytomegalovirus infection. Their antigens remain unidentified. Each CDR3 protein is one row after TCRdb ran MiXCR on the reads. The table lists approximately 470,000 distinct CDR3 sequences, approximately 40% of them singletons. This material consisted of cultured PBMCs, taken from culture after CMV antigen stimulation. Receptor source: a human donor in good health (CMV status not recorded). Some clones in this sample may be carry-over from other donors' samples. CDR3s include the opening cysteine and the closing phenylalanine or tryptophan. Fields, in order: J gene, D gene, clone size, V gene, CDR3 DNA, CDR3 protein. The D gene is left open where the match is weak. Clone size appears in some rows only: once, few, many, or a class for an expanded clone.

J gene: TRBJ2-1; D gene: TRBD2; clone size: NA; V gene: TRBV4-1; CDR3 DNA: TGCGCCAGCAGCCAAGGGGGAGGGAAAAGGGTAGGTGAGCAGTTCTTC; CDR3 protein: CASSQGGGKRVGEQFF
J gene: TRBJ2-1; D gene: TRBD2; clone size: NA; V gene: TRBV10-3; CDR3 DNA: TGTGCCATCAGTGAAATAGCGGGAGTCGGGGATGAGCAGTTCTTC; CDR3 protein: CAISEIAGVGDEQFF
J gene: TRBJ2-2; D gene: NA; clone size: few; V gene: TRBV25-1; CDR3 DNA: TGTGCCAGCAGAAGCACGTCCGCCGGGGAGCTGTTTTTT; CDR3 protein: CASRSTSAGELFF
J gene: TRBJ2-2; D gene: NA; clone size: NA; V gene: TRBV7-2; CDR3 DNA: TGTGCCAGCACTTACACCGGGGAGCTGTTTTTT; CDR3 protein: CASTYTGELFF
J gene: TRBJ1-2; D gene: NA; clone size: NA; V gene: TRBV6-6; CDR3 DNA: TGTGCCAGCACTAGGGAGGGGGATGGCTACACCTTC; CDR3 protein: CASTREGDGYTF
J gene: TRBJ2-3; D gene: NA; clone size: few; V gene: TRBV5-1; CDR3 DNA: TGCGCCAGCAGCCGGGGGTCCACGTTGGATACGCAGTATTTT; CDR3 protein: CASSRGSTLDTQYF
J gene: TRBJ2-7; D gene: NA; clone size: few; V gene: TRBV6-2/TRBV6-3; CDR3 DNA: TGTGCCAGCATACGGGACGGAAGTTACGAGCAGTACTTC; CDR3 protein: CASIRDGSYEQYF
J gene: TRBJ1-2; D gene: NA; clone size: NA; V gene: TRBV7-2; CDR3 DNA: TGTGCCAGCAGCCTTTTTGGGGTAGAATATGGCTACACCTTC; CDR3 protein: CASSLFGVEYGYTF
J gene: TRBJ1-2; D gene: NA; clone size: NA; V gene: TRBV28; CDR3 DNA: TGTGCCAGCAGTGCAAATAACTATGGCTACACCTTC; CDR3 protein: CASSANNYGYTF
J gene: TRBJ2-5; D gene: NA; clone size: few; V gene: TRBV11-3; CDR3 DNA: TGTGCCAGCAGCTTAGGCGGGGACCGTCAAGAGACCCAGTACTTC; CDR3 protein: CASSLGGDRQETQYF
J gene: TRBJ2-7; D gene: NA; clone size: NA; V gene: TRBV7-2; CDR3 DNA: TGTGCCAGCAGCCCCCGTTGGGTCTACGAGCAGTACTTC; CDR3 protein: CASSPRWVYEQYF
J gene: TRBJ2-3; D gene: NA; clone size: NA; V gene: TRBV7-6; CDR3 DNA: TGTGCCAGCAACTGGGGGGGCCCCACAGATACGCAGTATTTT; CDR3 protein: CASNWGGPTDTQYF
J gene: TRBJ2-2; D gene: NA; clone size: NA; V gene: TRBV7-9; CDR3 DNA: TGTGCCAGCAGCCCGATTCCAGGGCTCACCGGGGAGCTGTTTTTT; CDR3 protein: CASSPIPGLTGELFF
J gene: TRBJ2-3; D gene: NA; clone size: few; V gene: TRBV4-2; CDR3 DNA: TGTGCCAGCAGCCAAAGCGCCTTAACAGATACGCAGTATTTT; CDR3 protein: CASSQSALTDTQYF
J gene: TRBJ2-7; D gene: NA; clone size: once; V gene: TRBV6-8; CDR3 DNA: TGTGCCAGCAGGGTTGCAGAAGCCTACGAGCAGTACTTC; CDR3 protein: CASRVAEAYEQYF
J gene: TRBJ2-1; D gene: NA; clone size: NA; V gene: TRBV12-3/TRBV12-4; CDR3 DNA: TGTGCCAGCCTCCGGACAGTTTACAATGAGCAGTTCTTC; CDR3 protein: CASLRTVYNEQFF
J gene: TRBJ2-3; D gene: NA; clone size: NA; V gene: TRBV7-6; CDR3 DNA: TGTGCCAGCAGCTTAGGCGCCTTGGCATCAGATACGCAGTATTTT; CDR3 protein: CASSLGALASDTQYF
J gene: TRBJ1-2; D gene: NA; clone size: NA; V gene: TRBV12-3/TRBV12-4; CDR3 DNA: TGTGCCAGTGCTACCAACTATGGCTACACCTTC; CDR3 protein: CASATNYGYTF
J gene: TRBJ2-4; D gene: TRBD1; clone size: NA; V gene: TRBV24-1; CDR3 DNA: TGTGCCACCAGTGACCCCGACAGGGATCGAGCCAAAAACATTCAGTACTTC; CDR3 protein: CATSDPDRDRAKNIQYF
J gene: TRBJ2-3; D gene: NA; clone size: few; V gene: TRBV6-6; CDR3 DNA: TGTGCCAGCAGTTACTCGAGCAGGGACACAGATACGCAGTATTTT; CDR3 protein: CASSYSSRDTDTQYF
J gene: TRBJ2-1; D gene: TRBD1; clone size: NA; V gene: TRBV5-1; CDR3 DNA: TGCGCCAGCAGACAGGGGCAGCATGAGCAGTTCTTC; CDR3 protein: CASRQGQHEQFF
J gene: TRBJ1-5; D gene: TRBD1; clone size: many; V gene: TRBV6-1; CDR3 DNA: TGTGCCAGCAGTCCCGGACAGGGAGGGCAGCCCCAGCATTTT; CDR3 protein: CASSPGQGGQPQHF
J gene: TRBJ2-7; D gene: NA; clone size: NA; V gene: TRBV7-6; CDR3 DNA: TGTGCCAGCAGTAAAGACCATACCTACGAGCAGTACTTC; CDR3 protein: CASSKDHTYEQYF
J gene: TRBJ1-1; D gene: NA; clone size: NA; V gene: TRBV5-1; CDR3 DNA: TGCGCCAGCAGCTTGTCCGGAACCACAATGGCTTTCTTT; CDR3 protein: CASSLSGTTMAFF
J gene: TRBJ2-3; D gene: NA; clone size: NA; V gene: TRBV12-3/TRBV12-4; CDR3 DNA: TGTGCCAGCAGTTTGACGGCAGCCCCACGGCCAGATACGCAGTATTTT; CDR3 protein: CASSLTAAPRPDTQYF
J gene: TRBJ1-2; D gene: NA; clone size: NA; V gene: TRBV12-3/TRBV12-4; CDR3 DNA: TGTGCCAGCAGTTCATGGGGTGATCCTAACTATGGCTACACCTTC; CDR3 protein: CASSSWGDPNYGYTF
J gene: TRBJ1-3; D gene: NA; clone size: NA; V gene: TRBV10-1; CDR3 DNA: TGCGCCAGCAGTGAGCCGCGCGTGGGGCCTGGAAACACCATATATTTT; CDR3 protein: CASSEPRVGPGNTIYF
J gene: TRBJ1-4; D gene: NA; clone size: NA; V gene: TRBV5-5; CDR3 DNA: TGTGCCAGCAGCAGTGGGTATGAAAAACTGTTTTTT; CDR3 protein: CASSSGYEKLFF
J gene: TRBJ2-5; D gene: NA; clone size: few; V gene: TRBV20-1; CDR3 DNA: TGCAGTGCTAGAGGACCACAAGAGACGGACCAGTACTTC; CDR3 protein: CSARGPQETDQYF
J gene: TRBJ2-3; D gene: NA; clone size: NA; V gene: TRBV5-1; CDR3 DNA: TGCGCCAGCCGGGCTTTAGTCGGAGCAGATACGCAGTATTTT; CDR3 protein: CASRALVGADTQYF
J gene: TRBJ2-1; D gene: NA; clone size: few; V gene: TRBV6-2/TRBV6-3; CDR3 DNA: TGTGCCAGCAGAGACAATGAGCAGTTCTTC; CDR3 protein: CASRDNEQFF